These T cell receptor beta chains were read from a single sample in a study of control samples from healthy donors and cancer patients. Profiled with immunoSEQ multiplex PCR; TCRdb holds only in-frame clones, not every one. Of about 180,000 clones in the sample, approximately 94% are singletons; the top ten hold more than 1.3%. Sequencing was performed on blood. The receptors were gathered from a man younger than 45 in good health. CDR3s leave out the opening cysteine and the closing phenylalanine or tryptophan.

V gene,J gene,CDR3 protein
TRBV18,TRBJ1-2,ASSPAPAVYGYT
TRBV28,TRBJ1-1,ASSAHTPGGPEAF
TRBV18,TRBJ2-1,ASSPGGYEQF
TRBV9,TRBJ2-2,ASSVGAGWDTGELF
TRBV7-8,TRBJ2-5,ASSLGGRAETQY
TRBV7-7,TRBJ1-3,ASSLENRGPRNTIY
TRBV30,TRBJ2-7,AWGMDLYEQY
TRBV19,TRBJ2-3,ASSLKGLPIDTQY
TRBV6-5,TRBJ2-2,ASRLPGLKSGELF
TRBV4-1,TRBJ1-5,ASSQGQGALEPQH
TRBV9,TRBJ2-1,ASSGGTSSDEQF
TRBV5-6,TRBJ2-7,ASSLAQGVSTYEQY
TRBV27,TRBJ2-7,ASSLSPGAVKQY
TRBV5-4,TRBJ2-7,ASSLGTYEQY
TRBV7-5,TRBJ2-7,VRSPTGQVFYEQY
TRBV27,TRBJ2-1,ASSLLAPYNEQF
TRBV28,TRBJ2-5,ASRARATGYQETQY
TRBV7-9,TRBJ1-1,ASSLEGTMNTEAF
TRBV7-9,TRBJ2-5,ASSLGSSLETQY
TRBV10-1,TRBJ2-1,ASSGTSGSEREQF
TRBV6-5,TRBJ2-5,ASSCRQGREETQY
TRBV6-5,TRBJ1-4,ASRVVSGGEKLF
TRBV9,TRBJ2-6,ASSVNPGANVLT
TRBV7-9,TRBJ2-1,ASSLAGTVREQF
TRBV30,TRBJ1-4,AWRRDPNEKLF
TRBV7-9,TRBJ2-7,ASSLAGAPYEQY
TRBV11-2,TRBJ1-5,ASSFGTGNQPQH
TRBV6-5,TRBJ2-7,ASSYSSDRGVYEQY
TRBV5-1,TRBJ1-1,ASSLSEGEAF
TRBV6-1,TRBJ1-2,ASSESGAWGQVYGYT
TRBV27,TRBJ2-1,ASSPSQRAYNEQF
TRBV5-1,TRBJ1-1,ASSVLPNTEAF
TRBV30,TRBJ1-2,AASIGSFTIDYGYT
TRBV4-2,TRBJ2-2,ASSQDWGGGELF
TRBV28,TRBJ2-1,ASSLRGRAMDEQF
TRBV5-1,TRBJ2-1,ASSWGASGSSYNEQF
TRBV2,TRBJ2-7,ASSPQGTKRGPYEQY
TRBV5-1,TRBJ2-1,ASSLLPGNEQF